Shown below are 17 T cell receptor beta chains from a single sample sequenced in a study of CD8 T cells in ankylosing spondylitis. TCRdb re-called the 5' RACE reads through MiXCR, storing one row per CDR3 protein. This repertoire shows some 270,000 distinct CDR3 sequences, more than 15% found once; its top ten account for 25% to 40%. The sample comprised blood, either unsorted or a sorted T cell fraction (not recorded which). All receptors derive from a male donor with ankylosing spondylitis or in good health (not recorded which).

This chain's CDR3 is CASSQAGDGDYEQYF. The CDR3 DNA sequence: TGTGCCAGCAGCCAAGCAGGGGATGGGGACTACGAGCAGTACTTC. The rearrangement joins TRBV4-2 to TRBJ2-7; D is possibly TRBD1 (6 bases). Per the germline V gene, CDR1 is LGHNA and CDR2 is YNFKEQ. Trimming left V 1 base short and J 3 bases short, with 13 bases between. The CDR3 spans 15 residues.

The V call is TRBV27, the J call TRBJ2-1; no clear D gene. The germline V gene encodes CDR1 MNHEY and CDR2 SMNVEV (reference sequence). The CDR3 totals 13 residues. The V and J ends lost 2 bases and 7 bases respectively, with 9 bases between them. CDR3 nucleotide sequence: TGTGCCAGCAGTTTAGGAGTGGTGAATGAGCAGTTCTTC. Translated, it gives CASSLGVVNEQFF.

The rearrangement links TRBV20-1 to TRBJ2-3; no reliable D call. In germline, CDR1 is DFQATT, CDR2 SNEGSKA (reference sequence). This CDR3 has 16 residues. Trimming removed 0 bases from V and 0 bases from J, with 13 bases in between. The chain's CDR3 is CSAREWLPTSTDTQYF. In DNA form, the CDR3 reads TGCAGTGCTAGAGAGTGGCTCCCGACTAGCACAGATACGCAGTATTTT.

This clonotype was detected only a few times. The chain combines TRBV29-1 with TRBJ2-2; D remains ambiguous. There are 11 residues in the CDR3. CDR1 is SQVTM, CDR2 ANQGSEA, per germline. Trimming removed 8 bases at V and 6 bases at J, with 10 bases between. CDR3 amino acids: CSSLGAGELFF. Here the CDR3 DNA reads TGCAGCTCCCTTGGGGCCGGGGAGCTGTTTTTT.

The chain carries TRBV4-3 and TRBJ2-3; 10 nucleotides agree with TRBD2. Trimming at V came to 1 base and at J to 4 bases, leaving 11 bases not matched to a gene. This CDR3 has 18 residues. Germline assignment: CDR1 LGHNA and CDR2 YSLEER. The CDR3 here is CASSQGTWASGGPDTQYF. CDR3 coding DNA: TGCGCCAGCAGCCAAGGCACCTGGGCTAGCGGGGGCCCAGATACGCAGTATTTT.

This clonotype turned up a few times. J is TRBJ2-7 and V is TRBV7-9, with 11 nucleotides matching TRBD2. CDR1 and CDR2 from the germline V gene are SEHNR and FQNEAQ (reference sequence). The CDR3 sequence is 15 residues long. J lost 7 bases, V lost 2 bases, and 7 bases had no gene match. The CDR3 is CASSLRLAGSVEQYF. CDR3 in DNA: TGTGCCAGCAGCTTAAGACTAGCGGGAAGTGTTGAGCAGTACTTC. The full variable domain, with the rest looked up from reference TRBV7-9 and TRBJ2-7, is DTGVSQNPRHKITKRGQNVTFRCDPISEHNRLYWYRQTLGQGPEFLTYFQNEAQLEKSRLLSDRFSAERPKGSFSTLEIQRTEQGDSAMYLCASSLRLAGSVEQYFGPGTRLTVT.

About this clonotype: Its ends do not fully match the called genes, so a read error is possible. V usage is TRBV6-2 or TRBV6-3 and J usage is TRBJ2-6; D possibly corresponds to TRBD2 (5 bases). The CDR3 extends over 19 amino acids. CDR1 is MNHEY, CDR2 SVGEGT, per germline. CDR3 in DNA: TGTGCCAGCGCCTTGGGCCCCTTAGTGGAGGTCTCTGAGGCCAACGTCCTGACTTTC. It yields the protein CASALGPLVEVSEANVLTF.

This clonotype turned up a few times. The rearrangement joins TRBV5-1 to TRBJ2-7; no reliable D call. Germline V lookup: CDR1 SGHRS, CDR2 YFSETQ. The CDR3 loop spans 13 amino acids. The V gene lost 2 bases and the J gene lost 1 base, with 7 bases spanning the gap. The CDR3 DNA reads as TGCGCCAGCAGCTTTGCGACGTCCTACGAGCAGTACTTC. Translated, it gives CASSFATSYEQYF. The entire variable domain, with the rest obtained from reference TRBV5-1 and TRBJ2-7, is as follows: KAGVTQTPRYLIKTRGQQVTLSCSPISGHRSVSWYQQTPGQGLQFLFEYFSETQRNKGNFPGRFSGRQFSNSRSEMNVSTLELGDSALYLCASSFATSYEQYFGPGTRLTVT.

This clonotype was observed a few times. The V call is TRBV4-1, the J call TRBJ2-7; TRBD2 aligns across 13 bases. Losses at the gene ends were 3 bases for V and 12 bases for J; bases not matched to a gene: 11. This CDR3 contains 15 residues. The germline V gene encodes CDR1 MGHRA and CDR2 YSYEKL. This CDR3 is CASSQTGTSGTRRYF. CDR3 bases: TGCGCCAGCAGCCAGACCGGGACTAGCGGGACTCGGCGGTACTTC.

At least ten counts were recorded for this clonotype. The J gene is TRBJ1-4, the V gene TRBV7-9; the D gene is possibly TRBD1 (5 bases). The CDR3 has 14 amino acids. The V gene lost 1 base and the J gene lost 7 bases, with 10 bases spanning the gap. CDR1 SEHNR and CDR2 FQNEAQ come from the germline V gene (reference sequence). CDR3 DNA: TGTGCCAGCAGCTTAGAGGGGTACAGTGAAAAACTGTTTTTT. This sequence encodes CASSLEGYSEKLFF.

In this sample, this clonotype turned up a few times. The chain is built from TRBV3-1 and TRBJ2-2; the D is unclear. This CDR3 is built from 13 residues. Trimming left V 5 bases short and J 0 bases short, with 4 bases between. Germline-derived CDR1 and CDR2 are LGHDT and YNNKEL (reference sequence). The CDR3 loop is CASSNTNTGELFF. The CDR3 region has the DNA TGTGCCAGCAGCAACACGAACACCGGGGAGCTGTTTTTT.

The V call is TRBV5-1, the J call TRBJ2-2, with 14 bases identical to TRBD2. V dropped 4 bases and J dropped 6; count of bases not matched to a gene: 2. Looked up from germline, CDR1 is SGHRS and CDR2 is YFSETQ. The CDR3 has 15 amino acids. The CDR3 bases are TGCGCCAGCAGCGTGACTAGCGGGAGGGCCGGGGAGCTGTTTTTT. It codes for CASSVTSGRAGELFF.

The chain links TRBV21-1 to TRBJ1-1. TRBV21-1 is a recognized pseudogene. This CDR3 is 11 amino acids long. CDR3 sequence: CASIQNTEAFF. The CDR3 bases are TGTGCCAGCATTCAGAACACTGAAGCTTTCTTT.

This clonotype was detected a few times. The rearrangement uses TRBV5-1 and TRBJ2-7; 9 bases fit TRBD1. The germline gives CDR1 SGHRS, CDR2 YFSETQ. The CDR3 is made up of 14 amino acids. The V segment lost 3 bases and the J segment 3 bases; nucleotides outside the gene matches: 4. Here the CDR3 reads CASSSDRGYYEQYF. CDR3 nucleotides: TGCGCCAGCAGCTCGGACAGGGGCTACTACGAGCAGTACTTC.

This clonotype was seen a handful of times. The CDR3: CASSGGGRGLFYGYTF. DNA of the CDR3: TGTGCCAGCAGCGGAGGGGGCAGGGGCCTCTTCTATGGCTACACCTTC. This chain uses TRBV25-1 with TRBJ1-2; 7 bases are shared with TRBD1. CDR3 size: 16 residues. The trim removed 6 bases at V and 4 bases at J, leaving 14 bases unmatched. In germline, CDR1 is MGHDK, CDR2 SYGVNS.

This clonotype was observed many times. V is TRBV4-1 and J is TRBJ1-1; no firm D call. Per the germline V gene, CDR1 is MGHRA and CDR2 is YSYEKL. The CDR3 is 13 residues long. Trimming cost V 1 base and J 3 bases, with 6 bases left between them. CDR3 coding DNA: TGCGCCAGCAGCCAAGCTGGATACACTGAAGCTTTCTTT. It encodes CASSQAGYTEAFF.

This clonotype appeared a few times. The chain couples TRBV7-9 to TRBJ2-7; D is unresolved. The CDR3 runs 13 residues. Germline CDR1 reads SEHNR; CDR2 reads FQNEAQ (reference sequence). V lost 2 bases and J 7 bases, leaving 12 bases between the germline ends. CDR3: CASSLFASEEQYF. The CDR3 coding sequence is TGTGCCAGCAGCTTATTCGCTTCGGAAGAGCAGTACTTC.